This TCR beta chain was sequenced during a study of CD8+ T cells in alopecia areata. The study, taken as a whole, reports: Normal scalp had lower clonality than lesional scalp, with alopecia totalis/universalis lesions showing this most strongly.

From germline, CDR1 is SQVTM and CDR2 ANQGSEA. V was trimmed by 2 bases and J by 2 bases, leaving 15 bases between them. The CDR3 covers 15 residues. Sequencing used cDNA as its template, made by extracting RNA and reverse transcribing it. TCRdb's table, derived via immunoSEQ multiplex PCR, lists solely in-frame clones and lacks some. Among 55,000 to 75,000 clones listed, approximately 45% were seen once. In this sample, this clone turned up a few times. Its antigen is unknown. The V gene is TRBV29-1, the J gene TRBJ2-5; D uncertain. This sequence originates from a human donor with alopecia areata. The sequencing here drew on CD8+ T cells sorted from blood, taken at week 0. The CDR3 region is CSVEPKARPQETQYF. CDR3 bases: TGCAGCGTTGAACCCAAAGCGAGACCTCAAGAGACCCAGTACTTC.